This TCR beta chain is from a study of CD8 T cells in ankylosing spondylitis. Notes on the study in general: Earlier reports found some motif variants in synovial fluid and blood in reactive arthritis. Seven or eight highly homologous variants made up a TCR beta motif, and this motif appeared characteristic of ankylosing spondylitis blood.

Only a few counts were recorded for this clonotype. Its antigen is unknown. Quantitative 5'-RACE was performed with molecular barcodes, and it yielded the TCR beta libraries. MiXCR, run by TCRdb on the 5' RACE reads, gives a single entry per CDR3 protein. The repertoire holds about 450,000 distinct CDR3 sequences, with 25% to 30% as singletons. The CDR3 runs to 13 residues. V was clipped by 4 bases and J by 5 bases; unmatched bases: 2. Germline V CDR1 and CDR2: SQVTM, ANQGSEA. Sample: blood, either unsorted or a sorted T cell fraction (not recorded which). The chain uses TRBV29-1 and TRBJ2-1; TRBD2 agrees at 10 bases. The sequence derives from a male donor with ankylosing spondylitis. CDR3 nucleotide sequence: TGCAGCGTTGCTAGCGGGGGAAACAATGAGCAGTTCTTC. This sequence encodes CSVASGGNNEQFF.